This TCR beta chain derives from a study of T cells in Graves' hyperthyroidism and ophthalmopathy. Amplification yielded TCR beta CDR3 regions, with RNA transcripts as the source. HTBI primers were employed in a first-round RT-PCR of the TCR CDR3. Via MiXCR, TCRdb re-called the multiplex PCR reads, giving one row per CDR3 protein. This sample has some 600,000 distinct CDR3 sequences, with around 42% found just once. Trimming removed 5 bases from V and 7 bases from J; junction bases left unmatched: 11. CDR3 length: 14 amino acids. Germline CDR1 is LNHNV and CDR2 is YYDKDF (reference sequence). Source material: peripheral blood or thyroid tissue (not recorded which). The chain carries TRBV15 and TRBJ2-7; 7 nucleotides align to TRBD2. The receptor was isolated from a woman aged 18-30 years with Graves' hyperthyroidism. CDR3 sequence (DNA): TGTGCCACCAGCGGCGGGACTATCACCGGGGAGCAGTACTTC. Translating gives CATSGGTITGEQYF.